The clone carrying this T cell receptor (beta chain) was seen more than once but under ten times. Profiling relied on immunoSEQ multiplex PCR, and the TCRdb table lists in-frame clones only, not all of them. Among over 40,000 clones listed, 80% to 95% were seen once. The data were obtained in a study of T cell changes during pregnancy in multiple sclerosis. Germline trimming cut 7 bases from V and 7 bases from J; bases unmatched to any gene: 6. CDR1 is MNHNS and CDR2 is SASEGT in the germline V gene. The CDR3 contains 13 residues. This chain joins TRBV6-1 and TRBJ2-7; 11 bases are shared with TRBD2. This TCR came from a female donor with multiple sclerosis, enrolled in a pregnancy study. The sample consisted of CD4+ T cells from peripheral blood mononuclear cells, taken in the second trimester of pregnancy. Here the CDR3 DNA reads TGTGCCAGCAAACTAGCGGGGGCCCTGGAGCAGTACTTC. Its protein product is CASKLAGALEQYF.